This T cell receptor beta chain was captured by sequencing in a study of early T cells in non-severe SARS-CoV-2 infection. The CDR3 sequence is 14 residues long. V was shortened by 5 bases and J by 9 bases, with 17 bases between the two germline ends. Germline-derived CDR1 and CDR2 are SGHTA and FQGNSA. TCRdb re-derived calls from the 5' RACE reads in MiXCR, one entry per CDR3 protein. The repertoire holds some 57,000 distinct CDR3 sequences, with 10% to 15% as singletons. What was sequenced was whole blood. The chain has TRBV7-2 and TRBJ2-1; D is unclear. The clonotype comes from an adult who was a healthcare worker with PCR-confirmed SARS-CoV-2 infection or an uninfected control (not recorded which). The CDR3 loop reads CASSPRVGVGEQFF. CDR3 DNA: TGTGCCAGCAGCCCCCGGGTTGGAGTGGGTGAGCAGTTCTTC.